The 31 T cell receptor beta chains below come from one sample, sequenced in a study of cytomegalovirus exposure and HLA in healthy donors. The PCR employed 60 Vbeta primers together with 13 Jbeta primers. Clones were sequenced by immunoSEQ multiplex PCR, and TCRdb holds only the in-frame ones, with some missing. There are some 96,000 clones in the sample; 55% to 75% occur only once, and approximately 3% lies in the top ten. Material: PBMCs. These TCRs come from a man between 60 and 75 years old in good health and CMV-seronegative.

This chain connects TRBV11-2 to TRBJ2-2, with 14 bases lining up with TRBD2. The CDR3 is 17 amino acids. Trimming took 5 bases from V and 7 from J; bases not matched to a gene: 9. Germline CDR1 and CDR2: SGHAT and FQNNGV. The CDR3 is CASSQGGTSGSGGELFF. CDR3 DNA: TGTGCCAGCAGCCAAGGGGGGACTAGCGGGAGTGGCGGGGAGCTGTTTTTT.

This clone has a single count. V usage is TRBV28 and J usage is TRBJ1-2, with a tentative D call TRBD1 (6 bases). This CDR3 comprises 12 residues. V was pared by 6 bases and J by 5 bases, with 10 bases between. Germline V gene sequence: CDR1 MDHEN, CDR2 SYDVKM. The CDR3 loop reads CASRRQVYGYTF. CDR3 in DNA: TGTGCCAGCAGGAGACAGGTTTATGGCTACACCTTC.

The gene calls are TRBV28 and TRBJ2-2; D possibly corresponds to TRBD1 (5 bases). V was shortened by 3 bases and J by 5 bases, with 19 bases between the two germline ends. The germline V gene encodes CDR1 MDHEN and CDR2 SYDVKM. There are 17 residues in the CDR3. This chain's CDR3 is CASSFSPKNPGTGELFF. CDR3 nucleotide sequence: TGTGCCAGCAGTTTTTCCCCAAAAAATCCAGGGACCGGGGAGCTGTTTTTT. The full variable domain, its missing parts supplied by reference TRBV28 and TRBJ2-2, is DVKVTQSSRYLVKRTGEKVFLECVQDMDHENMFWYRQDPGLGLRLIYFSYDVKMKEKGDIPEGYSVSREKKERFSLILESASTNQTSMYLCASSFSPKNPGTGELFFGEGSRLTVL.

This clone has just a few counts. The chain combines TRBV29-1 with TRBJ1-1, with 9 bases matching TRBD1. The CDR3 sequence is 15 residues long. The V and J ends lost 6 bases and 1 base, in that order; junction bases with no gene match: 9. Germline V gives CDR1 SQVTM, CDR2 ANQGSEA. The CDR3: CSVYPQGQGNTEAFF. The CDR3 DNA reads as TGCAGCGTCTACCCCCAGGGACAGGGGAACACTGAAGCTTTCTTT.

This clone was observed a few times. The rearrangement joins TRBV9 to TRBJ1-4; perhaps TRBD1 as D (6 bases). V was cut by 0 bases and J by 2 bases, with 8 bases left in between. Germline loops: CDR1 SGDLS, CDR2 YYNGEE. The CDR3 runs 15 residues. The CDR3 sequence is CASSVGQGTNEKLFF. CDR3 in DNA: TGTGCCAGCAGCGTAGGCCAGGGGACTAATGAAAAACTGTTTTTT. Full variable domain (remainder filled in from reference TRBV9 and TRBJ1-4): DSGVTQTPKHLITATGQRVTLRCSPRSGDLSVYWYQQSLDQGLQFLIQYYNGEERAKGNILERFSAQQFPDLHSELNLSSLELGDSALYFCASSVGQGTNEKLFFGSGTQLSVL.

The chain uses TRBV15 and TRBJ1-4; 7 bases are a match to TRBD1. The CDR3 has 16 amino acids. V lost 0 bases and J lost 7; bases outside the gene matches: 8. Germline assignment: CDR1 LNHNV and CDR2 YYDKDF (reference sequence). Here the CDR3 reads CATSRDGTEEGEKLFF. The CDR3 coding sequence is TGTGCCACCAGCAGAGATGGGACAGAGGAGGGTGAAAAACTGTTTTTT.

The V call is TRBV28, the J call TRBJ2-7; unclear D gene. The CDR3 contains 12 residues. V was trimmed by 5 bases and J by 3 bases, leaving 8 bases between them. CDR1 and CDR2 from the germline V gene are MDHEN and SYDVKM. The CDR3 protein is CASSLLDYEQYF. The CDR3 DNA reads as TGTGCCAGCAGTCTACTTGACTACGAGCAGTACTTC.

The rearrangement links TRBV14 to TRBJ2-5, with a tentative D call TRBD1 (6 bases). The DNA end is a closer match to TRBJ2-7, so the J assignment may be wrong. CDR3 length: 14 amino acids. Germline V CDR1 and CDR2: SGHDN, FVKESK. CDR3 DNA sequence: TGTGCCAGCAGCCAAGACAGGGGACGGTACGAGCAGTACTTC. It encodes CASSQDRGRYEQYF.

V is TRBV7-6 and J is TRBJ1-2; weak D call: TRBD1 (5 bases). Trimming removed 0 bases from V and 4 bases from J, with 9 bases in between. This CDR3 is 14 amino acids long. The germline V gene encodes CDR1 SGHVS and CDR2 FNYEAQ. The CDR3 spells CASSLARGSYGYTF. CDR3 in DNA: TGTGCCAGCAGCTTAGCCCGGGGGTCCTATGGCTACACCTTC.

V is TRBV19 and J is TRBJ2-5; possibly TRBD1 for D (6 bases). Germline V gene lookup returns CDR1 LNHDA and CDR2 SQIVND (reference sequence). The CDR3 is 14 residues long. V was cut by 3 bases and J by 6 bases, with 14 bases left in between. The CDR3 here is CASSITGSMKTQYF. CDR3 sequence (DNA): TGTGCCAGTAGTATCACAGGGAGTATGAAGACCCAGTACTTC.

The chain carries TRBV28 and TRBJ2-7; 9 nucleotides align to TRBD2. CDR1 and CDR2 (germline): MDHEN, SYDVKM. The CDR3 covers 19 residues. V shed 1 base and J 0 bases; nucleotides not matched to a gene: 13. CDR3 sequence: CASSLFPPRGGFRSYEQYF. The CDR3 coding sequence is TGTGCCAGCAGTTTATTCCCACCGCGGGGGGGGTTCCGCTCCTACGAGCAGTACTTC.

The chain has TRBV11-2 and TRBJ1-1; a weak D match, TRBD1 (6 bases). CDR3 length: 15 amino acids. CDR1 is SGHAT and CDR2 is FQNNGV in the germline V gene. The ends were cut back, 0 bases at V and 1 base at J, with 9 bases in the middle. In nucleotides, the CDR3 is TGTGCCAGCAGCTTAGAGGCAGGGGCGAACACTGAAGCTTTCTTT. This sequence encodes CASSLEAGANTEAFF.

V gene TRBV7-9 combines with J gene TRBJ1-2, with D tentatively TRBD1 (6 bases). The V gene lost 1 base and the J gene lost 8 bases, with 17 bases spanning the gap. CDR1 SEHNR and CDR2 FQNEAQ come from the germline V gene (reference sequence). CDR3 length: 15 residues. The CDR3 sequence is CASSLEVTSRGGYTF. CDR3 sequence (DNA): TGTGCCAGCAGCTTAGAAGTCACTTCAAGGGGGGGCTACACCTTC.

This clone was seen more than once but under ten times. The chain joins TRBV28 to TRBJ2-3; D not certain. The V end lost 8 bases, the J end lost 0 bases, and 3 bases lay between the germline ends. The germline CDR1 and CDR2 sequences are MDHEN and SYDVKM. The length of the CDR3 is 11 residues. The CDR3 sequence is CASGSTDTQYF. The DNA for the CDR3 is TGTGCCAGCGGCAGCACAGATACGCAGTATTTT.

Regarding this clone: The junction does not match germline at one end; this may be a read error. V is TRBV7-9 and J is TRBJ1-2, with D tentatively TRBD1 (5 bases). Germline V gene lookup returns CDR1 SEHNR and CDR2 FQNEAQ (reference sequence). This CDR3 is built from 14 residues. CDR3 loop: CSSSLVQGSYGYTF. In nucleotides, the CDR3 is TGTTCCAGCAGCTTAGTTCAGGGTTCGTATGGCTACACCTTC.

The sample holds a few counts of this clone. This chain joins TRBV18 and TRBJ1-1, with D perhaps matching TRBD1 (6 bases). The CDR3 is 13 residues long. V lost 3 bases to trimming and J lost 5 bases, with 10 bases between them. CDR1 KGHSH and CDR2 LQKENI come from the germline V gene. CDR3 protein: CASSPAGETEAFF. CDR3 sequence (DNA): TGTGCCAGCTCACCCGCAGGGGAAACTGAAGCTTTCTTT.

This clone appeared a few times. The chain couples TRBV6-6 to TRBJ2-1; maybe TRBD2 (6 bases). The CDR3 loop spans 14 amino acids. Germline CDR1 MNHNY, CDR2 SVGAGI (reference sequence). V lost 5 bases and J lost 3, with 11 bases in between. The CDR3 nucleotides read TGTGCCAGCAGTCCCGGGGGTGTCTACAATGAGCAGTTCTTC. It is translated as CASSPGGVYNEQFF.

The chain uses TRBV5-6 and TRBJ2-7, with D uncertain. V lost 6 bases to trimming and J lost 4 bases, with 17 bases between them. CDR1 and CDR2 (germline): SGHDT, YYEEEE. This CDR3 contains 14 residues. CDR3 in amino acids: CASTPARLSYEQYF. Here the CDR3 DNA reads TGTGCCAGCACGCCGGCGAGGCTGAGTTACGAGCAGTACTTC.

This chain connects TRBV11-2 to TRBJ2-3; D may be TRBD1 (5 bases). The CDR3 has 14 residues. Germline V CDR1 and CDR2: SGHAT, FQNNGV. The V gene lost 2 bases and the J gene lost 3 bases, with 9 bases spanning the gap. The CDR3 here is CASSLNPGTDTQYF. The CDR3 bases are TGTGCCAGCAGCTTAAATCCAGGGACAGATACGCAGTATTTT.

This clone was picked up a small number of times. This chain joins TRBV4-1 and TRBJ2-5, with 11 positions matching TRBD2. The ends lost 2 bases at V and 5 bases at J; junction bases unmatched: 16. CDR1 is MGHRA and CDR2 is YSYEKL in the germline V gene. CDR3 length equals 19 residues. Here the CDR3 reads CASSQQGGTSGGGQETQYF. The CDR3 bases are TGCGCCAGCAGCCAACAAGGGGGGACTAGCGGAGGAGGGCAGGAGACCCAGTACTTC.

The chain has TRBV27 and TRBJ1-6, with TRBD1 matching over 9 bases. CDR1 is MNHEY and CDR2 is SMNVEV in the germline V gene (reference sequence). The CDR3 extends over 21 amino acids. The ends lost 5 bases at V and 0 bases at J; junction bases unmatched: 17. CDR3 amino acids: CASSPRTTGTGISSYNSPLHF. In DNA form, the CDR3 reads TGTGCCAGCAGTCCACGAACAACCGGGACAGGGATAAGCTCCTATAATTCACCCCTCCACTTT.

CDR3: CASSVGALNYGYTF. The CDR3 nucleotides are TGTGCCAGCAGCGTGGGGGCTTTAAACTATGGCTACACCTTC. The chain combines TRBV11-2 with TRBJ1-2; tentatively, D is TRBD1 (6 bases). V gave up 5 bases and J gave up 2 bases, with 12 bases separating them. Germline loops: CDR1 SGHAT, CDR2 FQNNGV. The CDR3 length is 14 residues.

This clone was detected only a few times. The gene calls are TRBV29-1 and TRBJ2-2; D is undetermined. There are 14 residues in the CDR3. Germline V gene lookup returns CDR1 SQVTM and CDR2 ANQGSEA. V lost 8 bases and J lost 0, with 13 bases in between. The CDR3, as DNA: TGCAGCACCCCACAAAACCCGAACACCGGGGAGCTGTTTTTT. Translation: CSTPQNPNTGELFF.

This rearrangement joins TRBV5-1 to TRBJ1-5; 8 positions match TRBD1. CDR3 size: 15 residues. The trim removed 0 bases at V and 5 bases at J, leaving 4 bases unmatched. Germline V gives CDR1 SGHRS, CDR2 YFSETQ. The CDR3 loop is CASSLGATGDQPQHF. The CDR3 DNA reads as TGCGCCAGCAGCTTGGGGGCGACAGGGGATCAGCCCCAGCATTTT.

V gene TRBV7-7 combines with J gene TRBJ2-5, with 7 bases fitting TRBD1. The CDR3 totals 13 residues. CDR1 and CDR2 (germline): SSHAT, FNYEAQ (reference sequence). Germline trimming cut 5 bases from V and 5 bases from J; bases unmatched to any gene: 5. The CDR3 region is CASSKDRAETQYF. In DNA, the CDR3 is TGTGCCAGCAGCAAAGACAGGGCGGAGACCCAGTACTTC.

The chain combines TRBV5-1 with TRBJ2-1; D is uncertain. Trimming removed 5 bases from V and 0 bases from J, with 6 bases in between. The length of the CDR3 is 13 residues. Per germline, CDR1 SGHRS and CDR2 YFSETQ. The CDR3 sequence is CASRSSSYNEQFF. The CDR3 coding sequence is TGCGCCAGCAGGTCTAGCTCCTACAATGAGCAGTTCTTC.

This rearrangement joins TRBV11-3 to TRBJ2-7; D may be TRBD1 (6 bases). The germline V gene has CDR1 SGHNT and CDR2 YENEEA. The CDR3 loop spans 13 amino acids. Trimming stripped 5 bases from V and 1 base from J, with 9 bases between. CDR3 protein: CASSPDSSYEQYF. The CDR3 DNA follows: TGTGCCAGCAGCCCGGACAGTTCCTACGAGCAGTACTTC.

This clone was seen just once. This CDR3 is also generated by other DNA sequences in the sample. This chain joins TRBV7-3 and TRBJ2-5; possible D gene TRBD2, 6 bases. The CDR3 spans 14 residues. Between the trimmed V and J ends, which lost 3 bases and 5 bases, there was a span of 13 bases. Germline V CDR1 and CDR2: SGHTA, FQGTGA. The DNA for the CDR3 is TGTGCCAGCAGCTTCGGAGGTGGAGGGGAGACCCAGTACTTC. This codes for CASSFGGGGETQYF.

This chain uses TRBV27 with TRBJ1-2; 11 positions match TRBD1. V lost 5 bases, J lost 8 bases, and 7 bases stayed unmatched. The CDR3 is made up of 14 amino acids. Germline V gene data show CDR1 as MNHEY and CDR2 as SMNVEV (reference sequence). CDR3 region: CASSPRTGGAGYTF. The CDR3 region has the DNA TGTGCCAGCAGTCCTAGGACAGGGGGCGCGGGCTACACCTTC.

The V call is TRBV15, the J call TRBJ1-5; D unclear. Germline CDR1 and CDR2: LNHNV and YYDKDF (reference sequence). V lost 1 base and J lost 10, with 14 bases in between. The CDR3 extends over 14 amino acids. CDR3 amino acids: CATSRAETLVPQHF. In nucleotides, the CDR3 is TGTGCCACCAGCAGAGCCGAGACTCTCGTCCCCCAGCATTTT.

Only one count was recorded for this clone. The chain recombines TRBV25-1 with TRBJ1-5; D might be TRBD1 (5 bases). Germline loops: CDR1 MGHDK, CDR2 SYGVNS. The CDR3 covers 14 residues. V dropped 5 bases and J dropped 0 bases, with 8 bases sitting between them. Here the CDR3 reads CASSSQGSNQPQHF. The DNA for the CDR3 is TGTGCCAGCAGTTCCCAGGGTAGCAATCAGCCCCAGCATTTT.